The entry below describes one T cell receptor beta chain. The data derive from a study of blood T cell repertoires in COVID-19. Across the study: From T cells, B-cell-depleted T cells, or PBMCs came the material, which was cDNA or gDNA.

Authors' methods: How many nucleated cells were present was estimated from reference gene primer amplification. Only in-frame clones appear in the TCRdb table, and some are missing; sequencing was by immunoSEQ multiplex PCR. V and J calls plus clone size are reproduced from that table; the DNA served to infer D and trimming. The data hold over 45,000 clones, with roughly 87% observed a single time. Germline V gene data show CDR1 as LGHDT and CDR2 as YNNKEL (reference sequence). Trimming took 2 bases from V and 0 from J, leaving 7 bases between them. The length of the CDR3 is 14 residues. Sample: peripheral blood. The TCR originated in a woman aged 55-70 years with COVID-19, enrolled during active disease. The chain recombines TRBV3-1 (or the pseudogene TRBV3-2) with TRBJ1-2, with D uncertain. This chain's CDR3 is CASSQMGANYGYTF. In nucleotides, the CDR3 is TGTGCCAGCAGCCAAATGGGAGCTAACTATGGCTACACCTTC.